The 2 T cell receptor beta chains below were found in one sample sequenced in a study of blood T cell repertoires in COVID-19. Here immunoSEQ multiplex PCR was the method, and the copy in TCRdb shows in-frame clones only, minus some. The sample comprises 70,000 to 80,000 clones, roughly nine tenths of which are singletons, and over 15% rests with the top ten. Specimen: peripheral blood. These receptors all come from an elderly man in a cohort sampled during active COVID-19.

The V gene is TRBV5-1, the J gene TRBJ1-3, with 8 bases aligning to TRBD1. J was trimmed by 0 bases and V by 4 bases; bases with no gene match: 6. The germline V gene encodes CDR1 SGHRS and CDR2 YFSETQ. This CDR3 comprises 16 residues. The CDR3 sequence is CASSPGQGSSGNTIYF. The CDR3 coding sequence is TGCGCCAGCAGCCCAGGACAGGGAAGCTCTGGAAACACCATATATTTT.

This rearrangement joins TRBV2 to TRBJ1-1; the match to TRBD1 covers 8 bases. Germline V lookup: CDR1 SNHLY, CDR2 FYNNEI. V lost 7 bases, J lost 8 bases, and 12 bases stayed unmatched. CDR3 size: 14 residues. The CDR3 coding sequence is TGTGCCAGCAAGGGCGACAGGGGCGTAGTAGAAGCTTTCTTT. Amino acids: CASKGDRGVVEAFF.